The entry below gives a single T cell receptor (beta chain) sequence along with its context. The CDR3 totals 16 residues. V shed 2 bases and J shed 4 bases, with 14 bases lying between them. Germline V lookup: CDR1 LGHNA, CDR2 YNFKEQ. The method was immunoSEQ multiplex PCR; TCRdb's version includes in-frame clones alone and lacks a portion of them. The repertoire includes about 57,000 clones, approximately 94% of them detected once, and approximately 0.35% sits in the top ten. These data are taken from a study of T cell changes during pregnancy in multiple sclerosis. This TCR was recovered from a female donor with multiple sclerosis, enrolled in a pregnancy study. The specimen was CD4+ T cells from peripheral blood mononuclear cells, collected before pregnancy. This chain uses TRBV4-2 with TRBJ2-2; possibly TRBD2 for D (7 bases). CDR3 amino acids: CASSQTAGAGTGELFF. Written as DNA, the CDR3 is TGTGCCAGCAGCCAAACGGCGGGGGCGGGCACCGGGGAGCTGTTTTTT.